These 17 T cell receptor beta chains were all obtained from the same sample, sequenced in a study of T cells in localized non-small cell lung cancer (dated by TCRdb to the early 2020s). Library method: the immunoSEQ multiplex PCR assay. The clones in this table, taken by TCRdb from immuneACCESS, are in-frame only. Not every clone is retained; where verified, under half of the shortfall comes from an unresolved V gene, and the cause of the rest is unknown. Across this sample there are fewer than 45,000 clones, with over 70% seen only once. The top ten clonotypes cover roughly a sixth of the sample. Sequenced material: peripheral blood, taken before any cancer treatment. All receptors come from a male donor aged 60 or over with stage III squamous cell lung carcinoma.

This chain joins TRBV7-9 and TRBJ2-1; D may be TRBD2 (6 bases). Germline CDR1 and CDR2: SEHNR and FQNEAQ (reference sequence). CDR3 length: 13 residues. V was shortened by 7 bases and J by 2 bases, with 9 bases between the two germline ends. CDR3 amino acids: CASMPGAYNEQFF. The DNA of the CDR3 is TGTGCCAGCATGCCGGGGGCCTACAATGAGCAGTTCTTC.

As regards this clone: Germline and junction disagree at one end, which may indicate a read error. J is TRBJ1-4 and V is TRBV5-1, with a tentative D call TRBD1 (5 bases). Germline V gene sequence: CDR1 SGHRS, CDR2 YFSETQ. CDR3 length equals 14 residues. The CDR3 coding sequence is TGCGCCAGCAGATTGGACACCTATAATGAAAAACTGTTTTTT. As protein: CASRLDTYNEKLFF.

The chain uses TRBV11-3 and TRBJ2-1, with a weak D call TRBD2 (6 bases). This CDR3 is 14 amino acids long. The V and J ends lost 5 bases and 5 bases respectively, with 13 bases between them. CDR1 is SGHNT, CDR2 YENEEA, per germline. The CDR3 nucleotides are TGTGCCAGCAGCCCCTCAAGCGGGCACAATGAGCAGTTCTTC. This gives the protein CASSPSSGHNEQFF.

V usage is TRBV11-2 and J usage is TRBJ1-1; perhaps TRBD1 as D (5 bases). V was cut by 3 bases and J by 5 bases, with 16 bases left in between. Germline lookup yields CDR1 SGHAT and CDR2 FQNNGV. This CDR3 contains 15 residues. DNA of the CDR3: TGTGCCAGCAGCTTTTGGGGGGGAGGGCGGACTGAAGCTTTCTTT. It encodes CASSFWGGGRTEAFF.

Only one count was recorded for this clone. This chain uses TRBV6-5 with TRBJ2-7, with 7 bases identical to TRBD1. The V segment lost 6 bases and the J segment 4 bases; nucleotides outside the gene matches: 12. This CDR3 has 15 residues. Per germline, CDR1 MNHEY and CDR2 SVGAGI. CDR3 DNA: TGTGCCAGCAGGACTCTCAGGGGGACCTTTTACGAGCAGTACTTC. This encodes CASRTLRGTFYEQYF.

The chain uses TRBV9 and TRBJ2-2, with D possibly being TRBD2 (5 bases). Germline CDR1 and CDR2: SGDLS and YYNGEE. This CDR3 is 15 amino acids long. V was clipped by 0 bases and J by 5 bases, with 11 bases between them. The CDR3 protein is CASSVGGFGTGELFF. The CDR3 region has the DNA TGTGCCAGCAGCGTAGGAGGGTTTGGGACCGGGGAGCTGTTTTTT. The full variable domain, with the rest looked up from reference TRBV9 and TRBJ2-2, is DSGVTQTPKHLITATGQRVTLRCSPRSGDLSVYWYQQSLDQGLQFLIQYYNGEERAKGNILERFSAQQFPDLHSELNLSSLELGDSALYFCASSVGGFGTGELFFGEGSRLTVL.

This clone was detected once. The chain carries TRBV18 and TRBJ1-2; D unresolved. The V gene lost 4 bases and the J gene lost 3 bases, with 9 bases spanning the gap. The CDR3 consists of 13 residues. The germline CDR1 and CDR2 sequences are KGHSH and LQKENI. The CDR3 protein is CASSLQSDYGYTF. The DNA for the CDR3 is TGTGCCAGCTCACTACAGAGTGACTATGGCTACACCTTC.

The chain is built from TRBV2 and TRBJ1-1; D is perhaps TRBD1 (5 bases). Trimming took off 11 bases at V and 0 bases at J, with 10 bases between the two ends. Germline values: CDR1 SNHLY, CDR2 FYNNEI. CDR3 length: 12 residues. CDR3 nucleotide sequence: TGTGCCTGCGGACATATGAACACTGAAGCTTTCTTT. As protein: CACGHMNTEAFF.

This clone was seen a few times. The chain is built from TRBV19 and TRBJ1-1; unclear D gene. Germline CDR1 and CDR2: LNHDA and SQIVND (reference sequence). The CDR3 runs 11 residues. Trimming removed 7 bases from V and 4 bases from J, with 7 bases in between. The CDR3 loop reads CASKWSTEAFF. The CDR3 nucleotides are TGTGCCAGTAAGTGGAGCACTGAAGCTTTCTTT.

The rearrangement links TRBV7-9 to TRBJ2-1; a possible D gene is TRBD2 (6 bases). V shed 1 base and J shed 9 bases, with 13 bases lying between them. Germline loops: CDR1 SEHNR, CDR2 FQNEAQ (reference sequence). This CDR3 has 14 amino acids. The CDR3 loop reads CASSLEASAGEQFF. In nucleotides, the CDR3 is TGTGCCAGCAGCTTAGAGGCTAGCGCTGGTGAGCAGTTCTTC.

This chain connects TRBV10-2 to TRBJ2-2, with D perhaps given as TRBD1 or TRBD2 (5 bases each). There are 14 residues in the CDR3. Germline CDR1 WSHSY, CDR2 SAAADI. V was cut by 7 bases and J by 5 bases, with 14 bases left in between. CDR3 region: CASMPSGLTGELFF. Here the CDR3 DNA reads TGCGCCAGCATGCCCTCGGGGCTTACCGGGGAGCTGTTTTTT.

The chain is built from TRBV2 and TRBJ2-7; 13 bases align to TRBD2. Germline V gene lookup returns CDR1 SNHLY and CDR2 FYNNEI. This CDR3 is 14 amino acids long. The trim removed 5 bases at V and 3 bases at J, leaving 1 base unmatched. CDR3 sequence (DNA): TGTGCCAGCAGTAGACTAGCGGGGGGCTACGAGCAGTACTTC. Translation gives CASSRLAGGYEQYF.

This chain connects TRBV27 to TRBJ2-1; 9 nucleotides line up with TRBD2. The CDR3 spans 17 residues. CDR1 and CDR2 (germline): MNHEY, SMNVEV (reference sequence). Trimming took 3 bases from V and 5 from J; bases not matched to a gene: 11. Written as DNA, the CDR3 is TGTGCCAGCAGTTTCCCCCTAGCGGGATCGGGAAACAATGAGCAGTTCTTC. Amino acid sequence: CASSFPLAGSGNNEQFF.

The chain joins TRBV5-1 to TRBJ1-1; 7 nucleotides align to TRBD1. J lost 4 bases, V lost 4 bases, and 7 bases had no gene match. The CDR3 covers 14 residues. Looked up from germline, CDR1 is SGHRS and CDR2 is YFSETQ. The CDR3 coding sequence is TGCGCCAGCAGCCCCAAGGGGGCGCCCACTGAAGCTTTCTTT. Translated, it gives CASSPKGAPTEAFF. Complete variable domain (other parts from reference TRBV5-1 and TRBJ1-1): KAGVTQTPRYLIKTRGQQVTLSCSPISGHRSVSWYQQTPGQGLQFLFEYFSETQRNKGNFPGRFSGRQFSNSRSEMNVSTLELGDSALYLCASSPKGAPTEAFFGQGTRLTVV.

The chain couples TRBV30 to TRBJ1-6; 9 positions match TRBD1. This CDR3 comprises 15 residues. V was pared by 3 bases and J by 5 bases, with 5 bases of the junction left unmatched. Germline CDR1 and CDR2: GTSNPN and SVGIG (reference sequence). The CDR3 nucleotides are TGTGCCTGGAGAGGACAGGGGCGGGATAATTCACCCCTCCACTTT. As protein: CAWRGQGRDNSPLHF.

The V gene is TRBV11-2, the J gene TRBJ2-5; D might be TRBD2 (7 bases). CDR1 is SGHAT and CDR2 is FQNNGV in the germline V gene. With 5 bases removed from V and 5 bases from J, the gap between germline ends came to 12 bases. The CDR3 runs 13 residues. The CDR3 DNA reads TGTGCCAGCAGCCGGGGGAGGGGGGAGACCCAGTACTTC. Translating gives CASSRGRGETQYF.

V and J are TRBV2 and TRBJ2-1; D not resolved. Germline CDR1 SNHLY, CDR2 FYNNEI. The CDR3 is made up of 14 amino acids. Trimming cost V 4 bases and J 4 bases, with 11 bases left between them. CDR3 in DNA: TGTGCCAGCAGTGTTTCGGATGGGTACAATGAGCAGTTCTTC. Amino acid sequence: CASSVSDGYNEQFF.